A single sample is the source of the 16 T cell receptor beta chains below, sequenced in a study of blood T cell repertoires in COVID-19. Produced via immunoSEQ multiplex PCR; TCRdb's table is partial and in-frame only. Among 100,000 to 150,000 clones listed, about 72% were seen once. The material sequenced was peripheral blood. Every receptor here comes from a woman in her sixties or seventies with acute or convalescent COVID-19.

This sequence joins TRBV5-6 and TRBJ2-7, with 9 bases aligning to TRBD1. CDR1 is SGHDT and CDR2 is YYEEEE in the germline V gene. This CDR3 has 14 residues. V was clipped by 2 bases and J by 5 bases; unmatched bases: 5. DNA of the CDR3: TGTGCCAGCAGCTTACAGGGGGCGGGAGACGAGCAGTACTTC. Amino acid sequence: CASSLQGAGDEQYF.

DNA of the CDR3: TGTGCCAGCAGCTTAGGGTTTCAGGGCGACGGCACTGAAGCTTTCTTT. This gives the protein CASSLGFQGDGTEAFF. The chain has TRBV7-9 and TRBJ1-1; a weak D match, TRBD1 (5 bases). V shed 1 base and J shed 4 bases, with 16 bases lying between them. The CDR3 extends over 16 amino acids. CDR1 SEHNR and CDR2 FQNEAQ come from the germline V gene (reference sequence).

DNA of the CDR3: TGTGCCAGCAGCTTAAGGACTAGCGGGGGGGCAACCCAGACCCAGTACTTC. It translates to CASSLRTSGGATQTQYF. This chain joins TRBV7-2 and TRBJ2-5, with 15 bases fitting TRBD2. With 2 bases clipped from V and 6 bases from J, the junction kept 7 bases outside the gene matches. CDR1 SGHTA and CDR2 FQGNSA come from the germline V gene. The CDR3 spans 17 residues.

The CDR3: CASGLHLAVGGNQPQHF. The DNA of the CDR3 is TGTGCTAGTGGTTTGCACCTGGCAGTCGGGGGCAATCAGCCCCAGCATTTT. The J gene is TRBJ1-5, the V gene TRBV12-5; D unresolved. V was shortened by 2 bases and J by 2 bases, with 16 bases between the two germline ends. CDR1 LGHNT and CDR2 FRNRAP come from the germline V gene. This CDR3 spans 17 amino acids.

This clone occurred once. V is TRBV11-2 and J is TRBJ1-3, with D possibly matching TRBD1 (6 bases). V was cut by 4 bases and J by 4 bases, with 14 bases left in between. The CDR3 runs to 15 residues. Per the germline V gene, CDR1 is SGHAT and CDR2 is FQNNGV. CDR3 in amino acids: CASSSIQGRGNTIYF. Written as DNA, the CDR3 is TGTGCCAGCAGCTCCATACAGGGACGAGGAAACACCATATATTTT.

This rearrangement joins TRBV3-1 (or the pseudogene TRBV3-2) to TRBJ2-5; the D gene is possibly TRBD1 (5 bases). V was shortened by 6 bases and J by 2 bases, with 16 bases between the two germline ends. Germline assignment: CDR1 LGHDT and CDR2 YNNKEL (reference sequence). This CDR3 contains 15 residues. The DNA for the CDR3 is TGTGCCAGCAGTGAACGAAAGGGGTTACAAGAGACCCAGTACTTC. It encodes CASSERKGLQETQYF.

V usage is TRBV29-1 and J usage is TRBJ1-1, with no clear D. CDR1 SQVTM and CDR2 ANQGSEA come from the germline V gene. The V end lost 8 bases, the J end lost 1 base, and 8 bases lay between the germline ends. This CDR3 is built from 11 residues. DNA of the CDR3: TGCAGCATACAACGGAACACTGAAGCTTTCTTT. The encoded protein is CSIQRNTEAFF. Full variable domain (missing parts from reference TRBV29-1 and TRBJ1-1): SAVISQKPSRDICQRGTSLTIQCQVDSQVTMMFWYRQQPGQSLTLIATANQGSEATYESGFVIDKFPISRPNLTFSTLTVSNMSPEDSSIYLCSIQRNTEAFFGQGTRLTVV.

The genes are TRBV14 and TRBJ1-2; 9 positions match TRBD1. Per the germline V gene, CDR1 is SGHDN and CDR2 is FVKESK. The CDR3 is 15 residues long. Germline trimming cut 4 bases from V and 4 bases from J; bases unmatched to any gene: 7. The CDR3: CASSLDRGNLYGYTF. The CDR3 DNA follows: TGTGCCAGCAGCCTCGACAGGGGGAACCTCTATGGCTACACCTTC.

This clone turned up a few times. CDR3 nucleotide sequence: TGTGCTAAGTACAGGGGGCACGAAGAGACCCAGTACTTC. As protein: CAKYRGHEETQYF. J is TRBJ2-5 and V is TRBV7-7, with 9 nucleotides matching TRBD1. Germline values: CDR1 SSHAT, CDR2 FNYEAQ (reference sequence). The CDR3 is 13 amino acids.

This chain links TRBV5-6 with TRBJ1-2, with D maybe TRBD1 (6 bases). This CDR3 spans 14 amino acids. Trimming removed 4 bases from V and 5 bases from J, with 15 bases in between. The germline V gene has CDR1 SGHDT and CDR2 YYEEEE. The DNA of the CDR3 is TGTGCCAGCAGCCCAAATGGACAGTATTATGGCTACACCTTC. Translating it yields CASSPNGQYYGYTF.

The V gene is TRBV18, the J gene TRBJ1-1; D is uncertain. V was shortened by 5 bases and J by 1 base, with 8 bases between the two germline ends. The CDR3 is 13 residues long. Germline assignment: CDR1 KGHSH and CDR2 LQKENI. In nucleotides, the CDR3 is TGTGCCAGCTCATCCCGCGGGAACACTGAAGCTTTCTTT. It encodes CASSSRGNTEAFF.

This sequence joins TRBV4-1 and TRBJ1-4; D uncertain. Germline loops: CDR1 MGHRA, CDR2 YSYEKL. This CDR3 comprises 13 residues. Trimming pared 5 bases from V and 5 bases from J, leaving 9 bases between. The CDR3 spells CASSEVSNEKLFF. CDR3 nucleotide sequence: TGCGCCAGCAGCGAGGTCTCAAATGAAAAACTGTTTTTT.

V usage is TRBV24-1 and J usage is TRBJ2-2; 11 bases fit TRBD2. This CDR3 is built from 16 residues. The V segment lost 3 bases and the J segment 7 bases; nucleotides outside the gene matches: 6. Per the germline V gene, CDR1 is KGHDR and CDR2 is SFDVKD. CDR3 region: CATSDPGTSGNGELFF. The DNA of the CDR3 is TGTGCCACCAGTGATCCTGGGACTAGCGGAAACGGGGAGCTGTTTTTT.

This rearrangement joins TRBV6-5 to TRBJ2-1, with D maybe TRBD1 (5 bases). V lost 7 bases, J lost 6 bases, and 7 bases lay in between. Germline CDR1 and CDR2: MNHEY and SVGAGI. This CDR3 comprises 11 residues. CDR3 bases: TGTGCCAGCATAGGGGCCAATGAGCAGTTCTTC. Translating gives CASIGANEQFF.

The gene calls are TRBV5-1 and TRBJ2-2; a possible D gene is TRBD1 (6 bases). The CDR3 is made up of 16 amino acids. Germline assignment: CDR1 SGHRS and CDR2 YFSETQ. With 0 bases removed from V and 0 bases from J, the gap between germline ends came to 9 bases. CDR3 coding DNA: TGCGCCAGCAGCTTGGGACAGGCAGCGAACACCGGGGAGCTGTTTTTT. Translated: CASSLGQAANTGELFF.

V is TRBV5-4 and J is TRBJ1-2; possibly TRBD1 for D (6 bases). From germline, CDR1 is SGHNT and CDR2 YYREEE (reference sequence). The length of the CDR3 is 14 residues. Deletions cut 3 bases from V and 8 bases from J, with 17 bases between. The CDR3 is CASSSDREPQGYTF. CDR3 coding DNA: TGTGCCAGCAGCTCGGACAGAGAACCCCAGGGCTACACCTTC.